The 22 T cell receptor beta chains in this list originate from one sample, sequenced in a study of PD-1 blockade in classical Hodgkin lymphoma. Data came from immunoSEQ multiplex PCR; TCRdb stores just in-frame clones and leaves some out. The sample includes around 25,000 clones, around 85% of them seen just once. Time point here: cycle 4 day 1 (C4D1), after around six weeks of nivolumab. Brentuximab vedotin exposure varied, and every patient relapsed after autologous stem cell transplantation. Purified CD4+ T cells were obtained from thawed PBMCs through magnetic negative selection. Sequenced material: CD4+ T cells from blood, taken before the fourth cycle of nivolumab. The source of these receptors is a human donor with classical Hodgkin lymphoma.

This clone was seen a single time. This chain links TRBV7-9 with TRBJ1-4, with no clear D. The CDR3 sequence is 13 residues long. Germline CDR1 reads SEHNR; CDR2 reads FQNEAQ (reference sequence). V was trimmed by 5 bases and J by 8 bases, leaving 12 bases between them. The CDR3 bases are TGTGCCAGCAGCCGAGGCGGAGGGGAAAAACTGTTTTTT. Its protein product is CASSRGGGEKLFF.

In this sample, this clone turned up once. This rearrangement joins TRBV6-5 to TRBJ2-2; 9 bases are shared with TRBD1. Germline V gene data show CDR1 as MNHEY and CDR2 as SVGAGI. After removal of 6 bases from V and 3 bases from J, the junction contained 5 bases not matched to a gene. The CDR3 loop spans 15 amino acids. The CDR3 DNA sequence: TGTGCCAGCAGGAGGGACAGGGTGGACACCGGGGAGCTGTTTTTT. Translating gives CASRRDRVDTGELFF.

The chain links TRBV11-3 to TRBJ2-1; D may be TRBD2 (5 bases). Between the trimmed V and J ends, which lost 3 bases and 2 bases, there was a span of 14 bases. CDR1 and CDR2 from the germline V gene are SGHNT and YENEEA. There are 16 residues in the CDR3. In nucleotides, the CDR3 is TGTGCCAGCAGCTTGGGAGCCTCAGTTACCTACAATGAGCAGTTCTTC. Translating it yields CASSLGASVTYNEQFF.

The J gene is TRBJ2-7, the V gene TRBV18, with 9 bases lining up with TRBD1. The CDR3 is 15 residues long. Germline values: CDR1 KGHSH, CDR2 LQKENI. After removal of 5 bases from V and 4 bases from J, the junction contained 9 bases not matched to a gene. CDR3 protein: CASSYDRGSGYEQYF. The DNA for the CDR3 is TGTGCCAGCTCATACGACAGGGGGAGTGGGTACGAGCAGTACTTC.

The V gene is TRBV4-2, the J gene TRBJ2-2; 14 bases are a match to TRBD2. Germline V CDR1 and CDR2: LGHNA, YNFKEQ. The CDR3 extends over 16 amino acids. Trimming removed 4 bases from V and 9 bases from J; junction bases left unmatched: 7. The CDR3 nucleotides read TGTGCCAGCAGCCCATTGGGACTAGCGGGAGAGAGGGAGCTGTTTTTT. Its translation is CASSPLGLAGERELFF.

The chain employs TRBV7-2 and TRBJ2-5; D may be TRBD1 (6 bases). This CDR3 region has 15 residues. Trimming left V 7 bases short and J 0 bases short, with 15 bases between. The germline CDR1 and CDR2 sequences are SGHTA and FQGNSA. CDR3 sequence reads: CASTLNRGNQETQYF. The CDR3 nucleotides read TGTGCCAGCACCCTGAATAGGGGGAACCAAGAGACCCAGTACTTC.

The chain carries TRBV18 and TRBJ2-5; possible D gene TRBD1, 6 bases. The germline V gene encodes CDR1 KGHSH and CDR2 LQKENI. V was pared by 3 bases and J by 5 bases, with 16 bases between. The length of the CDR3 is 15 residues. CDR3 nucleotides: TGTGCCAGCTCACCGGAACAGGGATCTCGGGAGACCCAGTACTTC. Protein sequence: CASSPEQGSRETQYF.

V is TRBV5-1 and J is TRBJ1-1; unclear D gene. The CDR3 is 16 residues long. Germline assignment: CDR1 SGHRS and CDR2 YFSETQ. Trimming removed 0 bases at V and 1 base at J, with 13 bases between. CDR3 nucleotides: TGCGCCAGCAGCTTGGATGGAACAAACCGGAACACTGAAGCTTTCTTT. Translated, it gives CASSLDGTNRNTEAFF.

The chain joins TRBV2 to TRBJ1-1; TRBD1 matches 7 bases. The V gene end was trimmed by 6 bases and the J gene end by 0 bases; junction bases not matched to a gene: 4. The CDR3 length is 14 residues. Germline-derived CDR1 and CDR2 are SNHLY and FYNNEI. Here the CDR3 DNA reads TGTGCCAGCAGGACCACAGGGGTGAACACTGAAGCTTTCTTT. Protein sequence: CASRTTGVNTEAFF.

The V gene is TRBV27, the J gene TRBJ1-2; 8 positions agree with TRBD1. Unmatched junction bases numbered 8, after V lost 11 bases and J lost 0 bases. The CDR3 has 14 residues. Germline assignment: CDR1 MNHEY and CDR2 SMNVEV (reference sequence). In nucleotides, the CDR3 is TGTGCCGATGCGGACAGGGAAGCTAACTATGGCTACACCTTC. Its protein product is CADADREANYGYTF.

This clone was observed a single time. The rearrangement uses TRBV2 and TRBJ2-5; D not resolved. Germline loops: CDR1 SNHLY, CDR2 FYNNEI. The CDR3 has 11 residues. V was trimmed by 3 bases and J by 3 bases, leaving 2 bases between them. CDR3: CASSDEETQYF. The CDR3 DNA follows: TGTGCCAGCAGTGATGAAGAGACCCAGTACTTC.

The chain is built from TRBV19 and TRBJ2-5, with TRBD2 matching 11 bases. CDR1 is LNHDA and CDR2 is SQIVND in the germline V gene (reference sequence). V was clipped by 1 base and J by 4 bases; unmatched bases: 5. The CDR3 sequence is 16 residues long. CDR3 loop: CASSIGGLAGGETQYF. In DNA form, the CDR3 reads TGTGCCAGTAGTATAGGTGGCCTAGCGGGAGGAGAGACCCAGTACTTC.

V usage is TRBV28 and J usage is TRBJ1-5; 7 bases map to TRBD1. Germline lookup yields CDR1 MDHEN and CDR2 SYDVKM. The CDR3 is made up of 16 amino acids. With V trimmed by 2 bases and J by 3 bases, 7 bases remained unmatched. CDR3 nucleotide sequence: TGTGCCAGCAGTTTAATGACAGGGCGTAACAATCAGCCCCAGCATTTT. Translating gives CASSLMTGRNNQPQHF.

The CDR3 DNA follows: TGTGCCAGCAGCTACCCGGGACAGGGTGGCGAGCAGTTCTTC. Its translation: CASSYPGQGGEQFF. V usage is TRBV9 and J usage is TRBJ2-1, with 9 bases fitting TRBD1. The CDR3 runs 14 residues. Germline V CDR1 and CDR2: SGDLS, YYNGEE. V lost 4 bases and J lost 10; bases outside the gene matches: 9.

The chain recombines TRBV28 with TRBJ1-4; D is unclear. The V and J ends lost 6 bases and 8 bases respectively, with 13 bases between them. The CDR3 has 13 amino acids. From germline, CDR1 is MDHEN and CDR2 SYDVKM. CDR3 sequence (DNA): TGTGCCAGCAGGAGCCGGGTTCGCGAAAAACTGTTTTTT. Its protein is CASRSRVREKLFF.

This clone has only one observation. This chain connects TRBV27 to TRBJ1-1; 11 nucleotides agree with TRBD1. Germline V gives CDR1 MNHEY, CDR2 SMNVEV (reference sequence). Trimming took 8 bases from V and 0 from J; bases not matched to a gene: 14. This CDR3 spans 18 amino acids. This CDR3 is CASQPRDRGESMNTEAFF. The CDR3 bases are TGTGCCAGCCAACCCAGGGACAGGGGGGAGTCCATGAACACTGAAGCTTTCTTT.

In this sample, this clone turned up once. The chain has TRBV5-1 and TRBJ1-2; D gene ambiguous. Germline V CDR1 and CDR2: SGHRS, YFSETQ. The CDR3 has 16 amino acids. The V end was cut by 1 base, the J end by 5 bases, with 18 bases between. The CDR3 sequence: CASSLFNSGRLYGYTF. DNA for the CDR3: TGCGCCAGCAGCTTGTTTAACTCAGGCCGGCTATATGGCTACACCTTC.

The chain joins TRBV6-1 to TRBJ1-3, with a possible D match to TRBD1 (5 bases). This CDR3 spans 14 amino acids. Germline V CDR1 and CDR2: MNHNS, SASEGT. V was pared by 7 bases and J by 0 bases, with 10 bases between. CDR3 coding DNA: TGTGCCAGCACCCAGACAGCCTCTGGAAACACCATATATTTT. Its protein is CASTQTASGNTIYF.

The chain links TRBV18 to TRBJ1-4; no clear D. Trimming took 3 bases from V and 2 from J, leaving 13 bases between them. The germline gives CDR1 KGHSH, CDR2 LQKENI. The length of the CDR3 is 16 residues. This chain's CDR3 is CASSPTLGVTNEKLFF. The CDR3 region has the DNA TGTGCCAGCTCACCGACGTTAGGTGTCACTAATGAAAAACTGTTTTTT.

This chain joins TRBV30 and TRBJ2-1; 9 bases map to TRBD2. With 4 bases clipped from V and 5 bases from J, the junction kept 9 bases outside the gene matches. Germline CDR1 is GTSNPN and CDR2 is SVGIG (reference sequence). This CDR3 has 15 residues. DNA of the CDR3: TGTGCCTGGACAAATCCTAGCGGGACGAACAATGAGCAGTTCTTC. The encoded protein is CAWTNPSGTNNEQFF.

The genes are TRBV15 and TRBJ1-4, with TRBD1 matching over 12 bases. J was trimmed by 7 bases and V by 5 bases; bases with no gene match: 5. CDR1 LNHNV and CDR2 YYDKDF come from the germline V gene (reference sequence). The CDR3 runs 15 residues. The CDR3 loop reads CATSLPGQGAEKLFF. CDR3 bases: TGTGCCACCAGCCTGCCGGGACAGGGGGCTGAAAAACTGTTTTTT.

The chain recombines TRBV27 with TRBJ2-1, with 10 bases aligning to TRBD1. CDR3 length: 15 amino acids. V lost 8 bases and J lost 3; bases outside the gene matches: 7. Germline CDR1 is MNHEY and CDR2 is SMNVEV (reference sequence). The CDR3 DNA reads TGTGCCAGCCGGCGGACAGGGGGAAACTACAATGAGCAGTTCTTC. Translated: CASRRTGGNYNEQFF.